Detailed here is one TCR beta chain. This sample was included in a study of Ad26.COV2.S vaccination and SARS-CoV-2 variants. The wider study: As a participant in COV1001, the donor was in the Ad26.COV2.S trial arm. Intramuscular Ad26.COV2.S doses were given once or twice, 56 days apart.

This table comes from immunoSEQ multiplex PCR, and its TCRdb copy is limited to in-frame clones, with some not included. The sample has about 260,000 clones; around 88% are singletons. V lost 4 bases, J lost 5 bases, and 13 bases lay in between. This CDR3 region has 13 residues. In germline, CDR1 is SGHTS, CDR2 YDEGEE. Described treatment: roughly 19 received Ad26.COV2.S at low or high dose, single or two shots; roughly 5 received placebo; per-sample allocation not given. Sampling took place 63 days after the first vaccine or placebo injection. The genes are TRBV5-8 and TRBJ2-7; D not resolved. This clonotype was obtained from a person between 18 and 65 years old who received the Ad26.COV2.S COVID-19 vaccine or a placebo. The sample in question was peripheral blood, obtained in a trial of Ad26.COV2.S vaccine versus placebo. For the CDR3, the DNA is TGTGCCAGCAGCCTACCCATGTCCGACGAGCAGTACTTC. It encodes CASSLPMSDEQYF.